The entry below describes one TCR beta chain. The data belong to a study of blood T cells in healthy people across ages. The CDR3 has 14 residues. Germline CDR1 is LGHDT and CDR2 is YNNKEL (reference sequence). Trimming stripped 1 base from V and 9 bases from J, with 13 bases between. Sample-barcoded 5' priming and a J-beta primer mix drove a second PCR of roughly 6 to 12 cycles. A template-switch adaptor that had 12 random nucleotides put a tag on each cDNA molecule. TCRdb independently ran MiXCR on the 5' RACE reads; one entry per CDR3 protein. The sample holds more than 700,000 distinct CDR3 sequences, about half seen once.

Sequenced sample: blood. This sequence was found in a man older than 75 in good health. The chain employs TRBV3-1 and TRBJ2-1; D tentatively fits TRBD1 or TRBD2 (5 bases each). CDR3 sequence (DNA): TGTGCCAGCAGCCAAGGAACTTCCGGGACTGAGCAGTTCTTC. Protein: CASSQGTSGTEQFF.